This T cell receptor (beta chain) was captured by sequencing in a study of blood T cell repertoires in COVID-19. The V gene lost 0 bases and the J gene lost 10 bases, with 13 bases spanning the gap. The CDR3 runs to 15 residues. Germline CDR1 and CDR2: LGHDT and YNNKEL (reference sequence). Only one count was recorded for this clone. Repertoires were generated with immunoSEQ multiplex PCR, while TCRdb's copy carries only in-frame clones and drops some. Here the sample spans 200,000 to 250,000 clones, around 90% being singletons. The receptor was isolated from a man aged 25 to 40 with COVID-19, enrolled during active disease. Specimen: peripheral blood. This chain connects TRBV3-1 (or the pseudogene TRBV3-2) to TRBJ1-6; weak D call: TRBD1 (5 bases). CDR3 amino acids: CASSQDGAGLSPLHF. CDR3 sequence (DNA): TGTGCCAGCAGCCAAGATGGGGCAGGGCTCTCACCCCTCCACTTT.